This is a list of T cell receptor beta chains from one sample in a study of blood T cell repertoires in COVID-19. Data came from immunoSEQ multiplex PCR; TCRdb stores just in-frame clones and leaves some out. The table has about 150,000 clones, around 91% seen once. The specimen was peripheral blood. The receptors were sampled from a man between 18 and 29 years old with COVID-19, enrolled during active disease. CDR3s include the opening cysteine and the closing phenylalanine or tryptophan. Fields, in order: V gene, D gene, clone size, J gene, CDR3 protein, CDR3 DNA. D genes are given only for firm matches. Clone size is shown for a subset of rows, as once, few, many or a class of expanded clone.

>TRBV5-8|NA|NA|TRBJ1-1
CASSPDSRNTEAFF
TGTGCCAGCAGCCCGGACAGCCGGAACACTGAAGCTTTCTTT
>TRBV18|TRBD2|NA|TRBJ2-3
CASSPRLAGTLTDTQYF
TGTGCCAGCTCACCTAGACTAGCGGGGACCCTGACAGATACGCAGTATTTT
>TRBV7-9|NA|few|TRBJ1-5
CASSRDGGSNQPQHF
TGTGCCAGCAGCCGTGATGGAGGTAGCAATCAGCCCCAGCATTTT
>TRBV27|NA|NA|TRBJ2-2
CASAGAMNTGELFF
TGTGCCAGCGCAGGGGCGATGAACACCGGGGAGCTGTTTTTT
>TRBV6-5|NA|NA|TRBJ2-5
CASSYRGTSSTQYF
TGTGCCAGCAGTTACCGGGGAACTAGTTCTACCCAGTACTTC
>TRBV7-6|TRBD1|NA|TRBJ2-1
CASSSSLQGDEQFF
TGTGCCAGCAGCTCCTCTCTACAGGGGGACGAGCAGTTCTTC
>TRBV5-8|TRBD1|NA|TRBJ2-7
CASSQWTGGLHEQYF
TGTGCCAGCAGCCAGTGGACAGGGGGCCTACACGAGCAGTACTTC
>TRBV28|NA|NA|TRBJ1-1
CASSLFGDTEAFF
TGTGCCAGCAGTTTATTCGGGGACACTGAAGCTTTCTTT
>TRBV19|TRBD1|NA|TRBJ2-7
CASSTRDRSVYEQYF
TGTGCCAGTAGTACCAGGGACAGGTCAGTCTACGAGCAGTACTTC
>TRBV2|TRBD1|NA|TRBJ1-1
CACWAGGVYTEAFF
TGTGCCTGTTGGGCAGGGGGCGTGTACACTGAAGCTTTCTTT
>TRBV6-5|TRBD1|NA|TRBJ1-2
CASSSGTGFGYTF
TGTGCCAGCAGCTCCGGGACAGGGTTTGGCTACACCTTC